Below, 11 T cell receptor beta chains from the same sample are listed, as sequenced in a study of blood T cell repertoires in COVID-19. TCRdb's copy holds only in-frame clones and misses some; the assay was immunoSEQ multiplex PCR. The sample records fewer than 60,000 clones, 78% being singletons. Sequencing was carried out using peripheral blood. The receptors originated from a human donor in a cohort sampled during active COVID-19.

V and J are TRBV21-1 and TRBJ2-7; whether TRBD1, the table's D call, matches the DNA was not checked. TRBV21-1 has pseudogene status. This CDR3 has 16 residues. The chain's CDR3 is CASSLLMDREIHEQYF. The CDR3 region has the DNA TGTGCCAGCAGCTTACTCATGGACAGGGAGATCCACGAGCAGTACTTC.

The chain couples TRBV6-5 to TRBJ1-1; TRBD1 aligns across 9 bases. CDR3 length equals 13 residues. Germline assignment: CDR1 MNHEY and CDR2 SVGAGI. J gave up 5 bases and V 6 bases, and 4 bases lay outside the gene matches. The CDR3 DNA sequence: TGTGCCAGCAGCCCGGGACAGGGAACTGAAGCTTTCTTT. Translating gives CASSPGQGTEAFF.

In DNA form, the CDR3 reads TGCAGCGTCCATTCGGGGAATCGTGACGAGCAGTACTTC. This gives the protein CSVHSGNRDEQYF. The V and J genes are TRBV29-1 and TRBJ2-7; perhaps TRBD2 as D (5 bases). Germline values: CDR1 SQVTM, CDR2 ANQGSEA. This CDR3 has 13 residues. V was trimmed by 6 bases and J by 5 bases, leaving 17 bases between them.

The gene calls are TRBV5-4 and TRBJ1-5; 7 nucleotides line up with TRBD1. The ends lost 4 bases at V and 7 bases at J; junction bases unmatched: 5. Germline CDR1 and CDR2: SGHNT and YYREEE (reference sequence). There are 13 residues in the CDR3. Here the CDR3 DNA reads TGTGCCAGCAGCCACGACAGGGAACAGCCCCAGCATTTT. This translates into CASSHDREQPQHF.

The rearrangement uses TRBV6-6 and TRBJ1-6, with a weak D call TRBD1 (6 bases). CDR3 length: 14 residues. CDR1 and CDR2 (germline): MNHNY, SVGAGI (reference sequence). The V gene lost 5 bases and the J gene lost 7 bases, with 12 bases spanning the gap. The DNA of the CDR3 is TGTGCCAGCAGTCGCCCGGACAGAAATTCACCCCTCCACTTT. Protein: CASSRPDRNSPLHF.

V usage is TRBV4-3 and J usage is TRBJ1-4; 7 bases map to TRBD1. With V trimmed by 0 bases and J by 5 bases, 6 bases remained unmatched. The CDR3 consists of 16 residues. The V gene's germline CDR1 is LGHNA and CDR2 YSLEER. This CDR3 is CASSQDPSGGNEKLFF. DNA for the CDR3: TGCGCCAGCAGCCAAGACCCCTCAGGGGGGAATGAAAAACTGTTTTTT.

The V and J genes are TRBV5-8 and TRBJ1-1, with 7 bases fitting TRBD1. CDR3 length: 13 amino acids. The trim removed 4 bases at V and 10 bases at J, leaving 10 bases unmatched. Germline-derived CDR1 and CDR2 are SGHTS and YDEGEE. CDR3 sequence reads: CASSRDSRPGAFF. DNA for the CDR3: TGTGCCAGCAGCCGGGACAGCCGCCCGGGAGCTTTCTTT.

The chain carries TRBV12-3 or TRBV12-4 and TRBJ1-2; perhaps TRBD1 as D (6 bases). This CDR3 is built from 13 residues. V shed 2 bases and J shed 4 bases, with 8 bases lying between them. In DNA form, the CDR3 reads TGTGCCAGCAGTTTAACAGGGCCCTATGGCTACACCTTC. Its translation: CASSLTGPYGYTF.

The chain carries TRBV5-1 and TRBJ1-2, with TRBD1 identical over 9 bases. The V gene end was trimmed by 4 bases and the J gene end by 7 bases; junction bases not matched to a gene: 5. This CDR3 contains 13 residues. Per germline, CDR1 SGHRS and CDR2 YFSETQ. The CDR3 sequence: CASSLGQGGGYTF. The CDR3 nucleotides read TGCGCCAGCAGCCTGGGACAGGGTGGTGGCTACACCTTC.

The V call is TRBV6-5, the J call TRBJ1-6; 7 positions match TRBD1. The CDR3 length is 15 residues. Per the germline V gene, CDR1 is MNHEY and CDR2 is SVGAGI. V lost 7 bases to trimming and J lost 4 bases; unmatched junction nucleotides: 7. The CDR3 loop is CASNSGTDYNSPLHF. The CDR3 nucleotides read TGTGCCAGCAATTCCGGGACAGATTATAATTCACCCCTCCACTTT.

This clone was counted a few times. V usage is TRBV7-2 and J usage is TRBJ1-5; a possible D gene is TRBD1 (5 bases). Between the trimmed V and J ends, which lost 0 bases and 5 bases, there was a span of 8 bases. CDR1 is SGHTA and CDR2 is FQGNSA in the germline V gene. The CDR3 contains 14 residues. The CDR3 region is CASSLAAGHQPQHF. The CDR3 DNA is TGTGCCAGCAGCTTAGCCGCAGGGCATCAGCCCCAGCATTTT.